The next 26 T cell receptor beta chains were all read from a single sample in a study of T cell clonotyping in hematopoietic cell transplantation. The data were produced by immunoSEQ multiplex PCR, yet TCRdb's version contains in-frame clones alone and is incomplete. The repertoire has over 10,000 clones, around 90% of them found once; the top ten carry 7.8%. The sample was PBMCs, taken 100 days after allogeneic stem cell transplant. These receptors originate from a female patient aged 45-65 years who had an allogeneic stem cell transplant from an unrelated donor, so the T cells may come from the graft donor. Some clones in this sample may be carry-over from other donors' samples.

This chain's CDR3 is CASSSGTYTEAFF. Written as DNA, the CDR3 is TGCGCCAGCAGCTCTGGAACATACACTGAAGCTTTCTTT. The chain is built from TRBV5-1 and TRBJ1-1; D gene ambiguous. V gave up 3 bases and J gave up 3 bases, with 9 bases separating them. This CDR3 region has 13 residues. Germline V lookup: CDR1 SGHRS, CDR2 YFSETQ.

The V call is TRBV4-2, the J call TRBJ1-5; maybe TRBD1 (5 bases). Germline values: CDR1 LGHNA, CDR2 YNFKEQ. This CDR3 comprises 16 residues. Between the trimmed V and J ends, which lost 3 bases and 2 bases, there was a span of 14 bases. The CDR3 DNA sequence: TGTGCCAGCAGCCAGCTGGACGTAGGGGGCAATCAGCCCCAGCATTTT. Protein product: CASSQLDVGGNQPQHF.

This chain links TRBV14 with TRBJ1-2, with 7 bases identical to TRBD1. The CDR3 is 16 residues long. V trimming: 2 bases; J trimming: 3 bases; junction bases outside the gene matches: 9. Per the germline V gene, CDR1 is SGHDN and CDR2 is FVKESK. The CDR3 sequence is CASSQKQGGAHYGYTF. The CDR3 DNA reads TGTGCCAGCAGCCAAAAGCAGGGGGGCGCGCACTATGGCTACACCTTC.

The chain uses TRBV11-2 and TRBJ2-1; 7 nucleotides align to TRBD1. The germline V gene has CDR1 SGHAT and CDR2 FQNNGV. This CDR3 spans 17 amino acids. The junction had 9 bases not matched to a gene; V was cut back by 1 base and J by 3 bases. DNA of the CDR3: TGTGCCAGCAGCTTAGGTTGGGGTGCAGGGGGCTACAATGAGCAGTTCTTC. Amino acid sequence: CASSLGWGAGGYNEQFF.

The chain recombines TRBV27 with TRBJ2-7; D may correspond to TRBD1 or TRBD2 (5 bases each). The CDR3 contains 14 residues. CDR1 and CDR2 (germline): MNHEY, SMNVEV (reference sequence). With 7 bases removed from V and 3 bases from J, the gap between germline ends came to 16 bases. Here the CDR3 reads CASTTSGHLYEQYF. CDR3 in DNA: TGTGCCAGCACTACCAGCGGACACCTCTACGAGCAGTACTTC.

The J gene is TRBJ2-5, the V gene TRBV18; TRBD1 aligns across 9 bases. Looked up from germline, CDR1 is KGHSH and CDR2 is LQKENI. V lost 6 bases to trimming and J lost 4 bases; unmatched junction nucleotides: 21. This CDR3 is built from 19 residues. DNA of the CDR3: TGTGCCAGCTCCCCCTCGCCGGGACAGGGCATGGGCACACCAGAGACCCAGTACTTC. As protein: CASSPSPGQGMGTPETQYF.

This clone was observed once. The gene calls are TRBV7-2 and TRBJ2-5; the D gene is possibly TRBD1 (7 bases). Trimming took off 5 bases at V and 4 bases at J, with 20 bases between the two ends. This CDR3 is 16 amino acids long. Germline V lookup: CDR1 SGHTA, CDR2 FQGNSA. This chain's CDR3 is CASSPGQAGSVETQYF. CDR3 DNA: TGTGCCAGCAGCCCCGGACAGGCCGGGAGTGTAGAGACCCAGTACTTC.

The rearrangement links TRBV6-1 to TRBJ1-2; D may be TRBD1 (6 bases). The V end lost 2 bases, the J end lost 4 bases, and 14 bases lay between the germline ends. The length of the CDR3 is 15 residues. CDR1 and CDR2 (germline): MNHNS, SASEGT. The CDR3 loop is CASSEPKGDTYGYTF. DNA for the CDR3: TGTGCCAGCAGTGAACCGAAGGGGGATACCTATGGCTACACCTTC.

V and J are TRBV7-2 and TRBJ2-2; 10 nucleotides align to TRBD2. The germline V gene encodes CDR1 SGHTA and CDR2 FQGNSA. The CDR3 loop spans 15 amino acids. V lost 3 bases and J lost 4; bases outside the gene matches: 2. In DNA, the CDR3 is TGTGCCAGCAGCTTGGGACTAGCGCCCACCGGGGAGCTGTTTTTT. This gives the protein CASSLGLAPTGELFF.

The CDR3, as DNA: TGTGCCAGCGGGGACAGGATCTACAATGAGCAGTTCTTC. It specifies CASGDRIYNEQFF. V gene TRBV9 combines with J gene TRBJ2-1, with TRBD1 matching 8 bases. Trimming cost V 7 bases and J 3 bases; bases outside gene matches: 3. Germline V CDR1 and CDR2: SGDLS, YYNGEE. CDR3 size: 13 residues.

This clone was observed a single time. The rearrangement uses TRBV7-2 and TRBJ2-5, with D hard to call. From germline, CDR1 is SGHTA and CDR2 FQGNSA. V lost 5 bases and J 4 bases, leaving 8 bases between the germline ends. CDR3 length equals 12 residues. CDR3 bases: TGTGCCAGCAGCCTAGTTCGAGAGACCCAGTACTTC. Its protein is CASSLVRETQYF.

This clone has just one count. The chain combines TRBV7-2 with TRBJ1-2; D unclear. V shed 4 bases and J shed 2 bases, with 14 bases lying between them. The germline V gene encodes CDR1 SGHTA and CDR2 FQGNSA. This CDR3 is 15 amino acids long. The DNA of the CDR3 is TGTGCCAGCAGCTCCGAACGGGGAACGAACTATGGCTACACCTTC. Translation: CASSSERGTNYGYTF.

The CDR3 bases are TGTGCCAGCAGAAACTCCGACAGGGGCACTGAAGCTTTCTTT. It encodes CASRNSDRGTEAFF. The V call is TRBV5-6, the J call TRBJ1-1, with 8 bases identical to TRBD1. V shed 5 bases and J 4 bases; nucleotides not matched to a gene: 7. The CDR3 loop spans 14 amino acids. Germline CDR1 reads SGHDT; CDR2 reads YYEEEE. Drawing the rest from reference TRBV5-6 and TRBJ1-1, the complete variable domain is DAGVTQSPTHLIKTRGQQVTLRCSPKSGHDTVSWYQQALGQGPQFIFQYYEEEERQRGNFPDRFSGHQFPNYSSELNVNALLLGDSALYLCASRNSDRGTEAFFGQGTRLTVV.

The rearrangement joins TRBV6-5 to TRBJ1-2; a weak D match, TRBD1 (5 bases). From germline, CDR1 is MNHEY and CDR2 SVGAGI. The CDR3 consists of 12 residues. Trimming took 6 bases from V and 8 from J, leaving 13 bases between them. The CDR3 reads CASRLGAGGYTF. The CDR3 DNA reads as TGTGCCAGCAGGCTTGGGGCTGGAGGCTACACCTTC.

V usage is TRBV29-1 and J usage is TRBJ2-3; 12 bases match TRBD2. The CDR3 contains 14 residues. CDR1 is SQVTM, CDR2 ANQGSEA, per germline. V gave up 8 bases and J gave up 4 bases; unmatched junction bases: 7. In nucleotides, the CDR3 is TGCAGCCTACAGACTAGCGGGAGCTCAGATACGCAGTATTTT. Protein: CSLQTSGSSDTQYF.

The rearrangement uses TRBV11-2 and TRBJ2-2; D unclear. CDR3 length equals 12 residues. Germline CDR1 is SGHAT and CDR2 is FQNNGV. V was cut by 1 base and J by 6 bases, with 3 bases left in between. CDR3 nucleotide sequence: TGTGCCAGCAGCTTAGTGGCCGGGGAGCTGTTTTTT. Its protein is CASSLVAGELFF.

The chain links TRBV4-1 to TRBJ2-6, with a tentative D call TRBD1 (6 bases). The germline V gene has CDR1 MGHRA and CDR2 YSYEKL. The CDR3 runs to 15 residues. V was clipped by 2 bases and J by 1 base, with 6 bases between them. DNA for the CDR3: TGCGCCAGCAGCCAACAGGGGTCTGGGGCCAACGTCCTGACTTTC. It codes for CASSQQGSGANVLTF.

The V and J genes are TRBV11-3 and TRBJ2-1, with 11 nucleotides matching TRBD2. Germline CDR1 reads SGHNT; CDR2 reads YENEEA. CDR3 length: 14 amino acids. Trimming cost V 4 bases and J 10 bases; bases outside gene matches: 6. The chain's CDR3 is CASSSGLAAREQFF. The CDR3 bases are TGTGCCAGCAGCTCGGGACTAGCGGCAAGGGAGCAGTTCTTC.

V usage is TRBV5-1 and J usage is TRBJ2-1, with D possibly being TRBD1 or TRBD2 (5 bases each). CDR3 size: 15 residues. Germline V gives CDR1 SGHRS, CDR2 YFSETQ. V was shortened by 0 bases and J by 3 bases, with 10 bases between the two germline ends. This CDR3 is CASSLGGAVYNEQFF. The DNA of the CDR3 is TGCGCCAGCAGCTTGGGAGGGGCAGTCTACAATGAGCAGTTCTTC.

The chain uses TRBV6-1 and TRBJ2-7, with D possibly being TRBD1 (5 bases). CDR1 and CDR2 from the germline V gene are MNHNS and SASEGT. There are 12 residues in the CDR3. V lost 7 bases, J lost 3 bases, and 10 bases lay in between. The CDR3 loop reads CASKTGDYEQYF. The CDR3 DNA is TGTGCCAGCAAAACAGGAGACTACGAGCAGTACTTC.

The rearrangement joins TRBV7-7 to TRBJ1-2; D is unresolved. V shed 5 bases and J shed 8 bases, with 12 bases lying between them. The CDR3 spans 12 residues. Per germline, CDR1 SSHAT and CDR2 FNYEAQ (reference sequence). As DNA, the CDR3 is TGTGCCAGCAGCCTCGGACTGGCCGGCTACACCTTC. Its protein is CASSLGLAGYTF.

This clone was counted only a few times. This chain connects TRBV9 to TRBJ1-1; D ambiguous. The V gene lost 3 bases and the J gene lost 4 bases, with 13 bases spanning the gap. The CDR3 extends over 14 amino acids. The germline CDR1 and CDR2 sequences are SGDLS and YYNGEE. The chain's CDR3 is CASSAQVFRTEAFF. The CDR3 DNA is TGTGCCAGCAGCGCACAAGTTTTCCGCACTGAAGCTTTCTTT.

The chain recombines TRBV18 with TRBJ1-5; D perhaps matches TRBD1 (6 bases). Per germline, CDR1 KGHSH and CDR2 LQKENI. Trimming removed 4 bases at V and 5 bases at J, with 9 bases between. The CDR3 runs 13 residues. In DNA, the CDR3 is TGTGCCAGCTCACGACAGGTCGATCAGCCCCAGCATTTT. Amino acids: CASSRQVDQPQHF.

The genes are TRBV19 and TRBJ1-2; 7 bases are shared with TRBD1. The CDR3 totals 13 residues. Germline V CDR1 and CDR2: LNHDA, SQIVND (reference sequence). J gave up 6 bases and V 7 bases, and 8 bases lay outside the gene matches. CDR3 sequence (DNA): TGTGCCAGTACCAAGCCGGGACAGCATGGCTACACCTTC. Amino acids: CASTKPGQHGYTF.

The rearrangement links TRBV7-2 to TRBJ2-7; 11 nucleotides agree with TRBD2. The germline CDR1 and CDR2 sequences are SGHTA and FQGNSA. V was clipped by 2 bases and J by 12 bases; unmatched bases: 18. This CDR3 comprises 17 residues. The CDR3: CASSLRASGGSSSLGYF. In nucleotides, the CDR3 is TGTGCCAGCAGCTTAAGGGCTAGCGGGGGGTCCTCCTCTCTAGGGTACTTC.

CDR3 coding DNA: TGCGCCAGCAGCCACGGGACAGACGAAGAGACCCAGTACTTC. Translation: CASSHGTDEETQYF. The chain links TRBV4-3 to TRBJ2-5, with 7 bases identical to TRBD1. The germline V gene encodes CDR1 LGHNA and CDR2 YSLEER. The V gene end was trimmed by 3 bases and the J gene end by 3 bases; junction bases not matched to a gene: 4. This CDR3 is 14 amino acids long.